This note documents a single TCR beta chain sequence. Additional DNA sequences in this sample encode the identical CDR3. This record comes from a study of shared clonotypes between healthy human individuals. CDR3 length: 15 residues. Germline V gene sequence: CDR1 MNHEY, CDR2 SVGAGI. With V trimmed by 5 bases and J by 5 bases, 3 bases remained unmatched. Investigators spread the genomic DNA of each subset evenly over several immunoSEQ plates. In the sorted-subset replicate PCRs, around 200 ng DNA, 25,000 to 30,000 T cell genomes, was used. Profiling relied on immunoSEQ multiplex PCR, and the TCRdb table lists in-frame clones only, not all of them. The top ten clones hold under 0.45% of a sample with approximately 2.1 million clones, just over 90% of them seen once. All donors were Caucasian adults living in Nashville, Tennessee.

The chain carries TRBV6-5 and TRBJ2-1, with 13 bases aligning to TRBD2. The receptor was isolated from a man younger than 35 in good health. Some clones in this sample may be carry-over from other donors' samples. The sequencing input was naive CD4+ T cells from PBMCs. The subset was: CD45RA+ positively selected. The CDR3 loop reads CASSPGLAGNNEQFF. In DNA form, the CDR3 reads TGTGCCAGCAGTCCGGGACTAGCGGGAAACAATGAGCAGTTCTTC.